This note documents a single TCR beta chain sequence. The antigen is not known. This entry is derived from a study of Ad26.COV2.S vaccination and SARS-CoV-2 variants. Study-level results: With respect to non-spike TCR breadth, vaccine and placebo recipients were similar. Substantial post-vaccination breadth of spike-specific CD8+ and CD4+ T cell responses was reported.

Germline V gives CDR1 LGHDT, CDR2 YNNKEL (reference sequence). The germline V and J ends were trimmed by 4 bases and 1 base, with 19 bases remaining between them. The CDR3 totals 17 residues. The treatment: 19 received Ad26.COV2.S at low or high dose, single or two shots; about 5 received placebo; per-sample allocation not given. Samples analyzed were those drawn on day 63 after the first vaccine or placebo injection. Profiled with immunoSEQ multiplex PCR; TCRdb holds only in-frame clones, not every one. The table shows hundreds of thousands of clones, with 75% to 90% occurring only once. The clonotype was recovered from a person aged 18-60 years who received the Ad26.COV2.S COVID-19 vaccine or a placebo. The chain uses TRBV3-1 (or the pseudogene TRBV3-2) and TRBJ2-5; D remains ambiguous. Sample: peripheral blood, taken in a trial of Ad26.COV2.S vaccine versus placebo. Here the CDR3 reads CASSPSKSLDTQETQYF. In DNA, the CDR3 is TGTGCCAGCAGCCCTTCCAAGAGTTTAGACACCCAAGAGACCCAGTACTTC.